Below, 18 T cell receptor beta chains from the same sample are listed, as sequenced in a study of long-term antiretroviral therapy in people with HIV. It was version v3.0 of the immunoSEQ assay that was run at survey level. Clones were sequenced by immunoSEQ multiplex PCR, and TCRdb holds only the in-frame ones, with some missing. This sample carries tens of thousands of clones, 82% of them seen once, and the ten largest clones take 14%. The sequencing used unsorted PBMCs, collected 2.9 years after starting antiretroviral therapy. These receptors were obtained from a man between 45 and 60 years old with HIV.

The J gene is TRBJ2-1, the V gene TRBV6-5; D might be TRBD1 (5 bases). The V gene lost 6 bases and the J gene lost 8 bases, with 14 bases spanning the gap. Looked up from germline, CDR1 is MNHEY and CDR2 is SVGAGI. The CDR3 contains 13 residues. The DNA for the CDR3 is TGTGCCAGCAGAGTCTCCAGGGTCTATGAGCAGTTCTTC. Its translation: CASRVSRVYEQFF.

The chain couples TRBV10-3 to TRBJ1-1, with unresolved D. The germline gives CDR1 ENHRY, CDR2 SYGVKD. The CDR3 runs 14 residues. V was clipped by 3 bases and J by 0 bases, with 8 bases between them. For the CDR3, the DNA is TGTGCCATCAGTGATTCGTTAATGAACACTGAAGCTTTCTTT. This translates into CAISDSLMNTEAFF.

The sample holds one count of this clone. The V gene is TRBV28, the J gene TRBJ1-1; D may be TRBD1 (6 bases). The CDR3 covers 14 residues. Germline lookup yields CDR1 MDHEN and CDR2 SYDVKM. V lost 6 bases and J lost 3, with 14 bases in between. The CDR3 sequence: CASSVGGPDTEAFF. CDR3 coding DNA: TGTGCCAGCAGCGTCGGGGGGCCGGACACTGAAGCTTTCTTT.

V usage is TRBV9 and J usage is TRBJ1-1; no clear D. The V gene's germline CDR1 is SGDLS and CDR2 YYNGEE. Trimming removed 4 bases at V and 5 bases at J, with 27 bases between. The CDR3 is made up of 18 amino acids. The CDR3 sequence is CASSPPNGQARLRTEAFF. The DNA for the CDR3 is TGTGCCAGCAGCCCCCCCAACGGGCAGGCAAGGTTGAGGACTGAAGCTTTCTTT.

The gene calls are TRBV30 and TRBJ1-6, with 11 positions matching TRBD1. This CDR3 spans 15 amino acids. Germline assignment: CDR1 GTSNPN and CDR2 SVGIG (reference sequence). Trimming cost V 4 bases and J 9 bases; bases outside gene matches: 8. The CDR3 nucleotides are TGTGCCTGGACTAGAGGACAGGGGGCGGTTTCACCCCTCCACTTT. This codes for CAWTRGQGAVSPLHF.

The chain joins TRBV27 to TRBJ2-1, with a tentative D call TRBD1 (7 bases). The CDR3 has 14 amino acids. Trimming left V 8 bases short and J 4 bases short, with 15 bases between. Germline CDR1 reads MNHEY; CDR2 reads SMNVEV (reference sequence). The CDR3 nucleotides are TGTGCCAGCTCCGGAGGGGGCCCTTACAATGAGCAGTTCTTC. It codes for CASSGGGPYNEQFF.

This clone was seen a single time. The V call is TRBV5-1, the J call TRBJ2-5; 10 positions agree with TRBD1. Germline values: CDR1 SGHRS, CDR2 YFSETQ. V trimming: 4 bases; J trimming: 5 bases; junction bases outside the gene matches: 8. The CDR3 runs to 15 residues. The CDR3 loop is CASSRDRGREETQYF. The CDR3 DNA reads as TGCGCCAGCAGCCGGGACAGGGGACGGGAGGAGACCCAGTACTTC. Using reference TRBV5-1 and TRBJ2-5 for the parts outside the CDR3, the full variable domain is KAGVTQTPRYLIKTRGQQVTLSCSPISGHRSVSWYQQTPGQGLQFLFEYFSETQRNKGNFPGRFSGRQFSNSRSEMNVSTLELGDSALYLCASSRDRGREETQYFGPGTRLLVL.

This sequence joins TRBV30 and TRBJ2-1; 11 bases are shared with TRBD2. With 2 bases clipped from V and 6 bases from J, the junction kept 12 bases outside the gene matches. Germline CDR1 and CDR2: GTSNPN and SVGIG (reference sequence). CDR3 length equals 17 residues. In DNA, the CDR3 is TGTGCCTGGAGTCGAGGACTAGCGGGCCCCGGTGGCAATGAGCAGTTCTTC. This translates into CAWSRGLAGPGGNEQFF.

Turning to this clone: A junction boundary mismatches the germline segment, possibly from a read error. The chain uses TRBV6-1 and TRBJ2-7, with D tentatively TRBD1 (5 bases). CDR1 is MNHNS and CDR2 is SASEGT in the germline V gene. The CDR3 extends over 14 amino acids. The CDR3 DNA reads TGTGTCAGCACCCTGGTCAGGGTTTCCTACGAGCAGTACTTC. This gives the protein CVSTLVRVSYEQYF.

V gene TRBV5-1 combines with J gene TRBJ2-7; 8 bases line up with TRBD1. CDR1 is SGHRS, CDR2 YFSETQ, per germline. The V gene end was trimmed by 4 bases and the J gene end by 0 bases; junction bases not matched to a gene: 6. CDR3 length equals 15 residues. The CDR3 loop reads CASSAGQVASYEQYF. Here the CDR3 DNA reads TGCGCCAGCAGCGCGGGACAGGTTGCCTCCTACGAGCAGTACTTC.

The V call is TRBV29-1, the J call TRBJ1-5; D might be TRBD1 (5 bases). The CDR3 runs 14 residues. From germline, CDR1 is SQVTM and CDR2 ANQGSEA. Trimming removed 5 bases at V and 3 bases at J, with 14 bases between. The CDR3 region has the DNA TGCAGCGTTAAGAACCCAGGGTTCAATCAGCCCCAGCATTTT. Protein: CSVKNPGFNQPQHF.

This chain connects TRBV7-2 to TRBJ1-1; tentative D call: TRBD1 (6 bases). There are 16 residues in the CDR3. V gave up 5 bases and J gave up 4 bases, with 20 bases separating them. The germline V gene encodes CDR1 SGHTA and CDR2 FQGNSA. CDR3 amino acids: CASSIRLDSGTTEAFF. DNA for the CDR3: TGTGCCAGCAGCATTAGGTTGGACAGTGGGACCACTGAAGCTTTCTTT.

The gene calls are TRBV2 and TRBJ2-3; D is undetermined. Looked up from germline, CDR1 is SNHLY and CDR2 is FYNNEI. V lost 3 bases, J lost 3 bases, and 10 bases lay in between. The CDR3 has 14 residues. CDR3 bases: TGTGCCAGCAGTGAGATTCAGCCTACAGATACGCAGTATTTT. This codes for CASSEIQPTDTQYF.

This clone came up a few times. This chain links TRBV9 with TRBJ1-6; 8 bases map to TRBD1. From germline, CDR1 is SGDLS and CDR2 YYNGEE. The ends lost 3 bases at V and 7 bases at J; junction bases unmatched: 6. This CDR3 comprises 15 residues. CDR3 protein: CASSERTGFNSPLHF. The CDR3 coding sequence is TGTGCCAGCAGCGAGAGGACAGGGTTCAATTCACCCCTCCACTTT.

The chain recombines TRBV7-8 with TRBJ2-1; TRBD1 or TRBD2 may be the D gene (7 bases each). The CDR3 spans 15 residues. V shed 3 bases and J shed 4 bases, with 13 bases lying between them. Germline V lookup: CDR1 SGHVS, CDR2 FQNEAQ. The CDR3 coding sequence is TGTGCCAGCAGCTTCTACAGGGGACTATACAATGAGCAGTTCTTC. Translated: CASSFYRGLYNEQFF.

The CDR3 loop reads CASSYSRGDTEAFF. DNA for the CDR3: TGTGCCAGCAGTTACTCCCGGGGGGACACTGAAGCTTTCTTT. This chain uses TRBV6-5 with TRBJ1-1; D is perhaps TRBD1 (5 bases). CDR3 length: 14 residues. V shed 0 bases and J shed 3 bases, with 8 bases lying between them. Germline lookup yields CDR1 MNHEY and CDR2 SVGAGI.

This chain links TRBV11-3 with TRBJ2-3; 11 bases map to TRBD2. The CDR3 is 12 amino acids. J lost 10 bases, V lost 5 bases, and 2 bases had no gene match. The germline V gene has CDR1 SGHNT and CDR2 YENEEA. CDR3 coding DNA: TGTGCCAGCAGCATTAGCGGGGGGGCGCAGTATTTT. Its translation: CASSISGGAQYF. Filled out from reference TRBV11-3 and TRBJ2-3, the complete variable domain reads EAGVVQSPRYKIIEKKQPVAFWCNPISGHNTLYWYLQNLGQGPELLIRYENEEAVDDSQLPKDRFSAERLKGVDSTLKIQPAELGDSAVYLCASSISGGAQYFGPGTRLTVL.

The genes are TRBV15 and TRBJ1-1; no definite D call. Between the trimmed V and J ends, which lost 4 bases and 6 bases, there was a span of 15 bases. This CDR3 comprises 14 residues. Germline CDR1 is LNHNV and CDR2 is YYDKDF (reference sequence). The CDR3 nucleotides read TGTGCCACCAGCAAAGGGAGAGGGATACCTGAAGCTTTCTTT. Amino acids: CATSKGRGIPEAFF.